The 2 T cell receptor beta chains given below trace back to one sample, sequenced in a study of blood T cell repertoires in COVID-19. The data were produced by immunoSEQ multiplex PCR, yet TCRdb's version contains in-frame clones alone and is incomplete. The data show 260,000 or so clones, with approximately 88% seen just once and roughly 1.2% held by the top ten. Sequenced input: PBMCs or T cells enriched from blood (not recorded which). The source is a middle-aged woman with acute COVID-19.

J is TRBJ1-2 and V is TRBV3-1 (or the pseudogene TRBV3-2); D is possibly TRBD1 (6 bases). From germline, CDR1 is LGHDT and CDR2 YNNKEL (reference sequence). V was clipped by 9 bases and J by 9 bases, with 20 bases between them. This CDR3 region has 13 residues. The CDR3: CASKRTDLKSYTF. CDR3 DNA sequence: TGTGCCAGTAAGCGGACAGACCTGAAGAGCTACACCTTC.

The chain has TRBV2 and TRBJ2-5; a possible D gene is TRBD2 (5 bases). The CDR3 has 11 amino acids. Germline CDR1 is SNHLY and CDR2 is FYNNEI. V was shortened by 6 bases and J by 6 bases, with 8 bases between the two germline ends. The CDR3 nucleotides are TGTGCCAGCAGCTCTAGCCAGACCCAGTACTTC. Translating it yields CASSSSQTQYF.